These 7 T cell receptor beta chains originate from one sample sequenced in a study of siplizumab effects on memory and regulatory T cells. Measured with immunoSEQ multiplex PCR; TCRdb has only the in-frame clones, and not every one. The sample has about 27,000 clones, roughly 82% seen once. The sequencing input was memory CD4+ T cells sorted from blood. These receptor sequences come from a human donor in good health.

The chain links TRBV27 to TRBJ2-7; maybe TRBD1 (5 bases). The CDR3 extends over 14 amino acids. Deletions cut 5 bases from V and 0 bases from J, with 11 bases between. Germline CDR1 is MNHEY and CDR2 is SMNVEV (reference sequence). In nucleotides, the CDR3 is TGTGCCAGCAGTCTGACAGCGAACTCCTACGAGCAGTACTTC. This encodes CASSLTANSYEQYF.

The V gene is TRBV25-1, the J gene TRBJ2-3; TRBD2 aligns across 13 bases. CDR1 and CDR2 from the germline V gene are MGHDK and SYGVNS. CDR3 length equals 16 residues. V lost 5 bases, J lost 1 base, and 3 bases stayed unmatched. The CDR3: CASSKLAGGGTDTQYF. The CDR3 nucleotides are TGTGCCAGCAGTAAACTAGCGGGAGGGGGCACAGATACGCAGTATTTT.

The V and J genes are TRBV5-6 and TRBJ2-5, with D unclear. V lost 2 bases, J lost 5 bases, and 7 bases lay in between. This CDR3 region has 12 residues. From germline, CDR1 is SGHDT and CDR2 YYEEEE. CDR3 sequence (DNA): TGTGCCAGCAGCTTTGGCCATGAGACCCAGTACTTC. Its protein is CASSFGHETQYF.

V usage is TRBV5-1 and J usage is TRBJ1-5, with 7 bases matching TRBD1. Germline CDR1 and CDR2: SGHRS and YFSETQ. The CDR3 loop spans 14 amino acids. V was clipped by 1 base and J by 2 bases; unmatched bases: 0. The CDR3 DNA reads as TGCGCCAGCAGCTTGACAGGGGGCAATCAGCCCCAGCATTTT. Its protein is CASSLTGGNQPQHF.

This sequence joins TRBV28 and TRBJ1-2; TRBD1 might be the D (6 bases). V lost 6 bases and J lost 7, with 18 bases in between. Germline V gives CDR1 MDHEN, CDR2 SYDVKM. The CDR3 has 14 residues. The DNA for the CDR3 is TGTGCCAGCAGAGTTGAGGGGGTAGGAGCTGGCTACACCTTC. It codes for CASRVEGVGAGYTF.

The chain employs TRBV10-3 and TRBJ1-1, with D possibly TRBD1 on 5 matching bases. V dropped 2 bases and J dropped 0 bases, with 22 bases sitting between them. The CDR3 length is 19 residues. CDR1 and CDR2 (germline): ENHRY, SYGVKD. CDR3 coding DNA: TGTGCCATCAGTGAGCGCCGGGCGGCCAGGGCCTACATGAACACTGAAGCTTTCTTT. Its translation: CAISERRAARAYMNTEAFF.

The rearrangement joins TRBV30 to TRBJ1-6, with unresolved D. The CDR3 sequence is 14 residues long. Trimming cost V 4 bases and J 3 bases, with 10 bases left between them. From germline, CDR1 is GTSNPN and CDR2 SVGIG (reference sequence). The CDR3 DNA reads as TGTGCCTGGACCGGACGGAGCTATAATTCACCCCTCCACTTT. Amino acid sequence: CAWTGRSYNSPLHF. The full variable domain, with the rest looked up from reference TRBV30 and TRBJ1-6, is SQTIHQWPATLVQPVGSPLSLECTVEGTSNPNLYWYRQAAGRGLQLLFYSVGIGQISSEVPQNLSASRPQDRQFILSSKKLLLSDSGFYLCAWTGRSYNSPLHFGNGTRLTVT.